The 14 T cell receptor beta chains in this list originate from one sample, sequenced in a study of OX40 agonist ivuxolimab in advanced cancers. Sequencing used immunoSEQ multiplex PCR; TCRdb keeps in-frame clones, though not all of them. The sample shows 100,000 to 120,000 clones, roughly 90% of them seen only once. Source: CD4+ or CD8+ T cells sorted from blood, taken in a trial of the OX40 agonist ivuxolimab. These receptors were taken from an adult with an advanced solid tumor such as melanoma, head and neck, liver or kidney cancer.

The V gene is TRBV4-1, the J gene TRBJ1-5; no clear D. The CDR3 spans 14 residues. The germline V and J ends were trimmed by 0 bases and 4 bases, with 7 bases remaining between them. Germline CDR1 MGHRA, CDR2 YSYEKL. CDR3 protein: CASSQDGINQPQHF. CDR3 bases: TGCGCCAGCAGCCAAGATGGGATTAATCAGCCCCAGCATTTT.

On this clone: Other DNA variants within this sample encode the same CDR3. V and J are TRBV7-2 and TRBJ2-7; D is undetermined. The germline V gene encodes CDR1 SGHTA and CDR2 FQGNSA. The CDR3 has 12 amino acids. Trimming left V 3 bases short and J 3 bases short, with 6 bases between. CDR3 DNA: TGTGCCAGCAGCTTGGACCTCTACGAGCAGTACTTC. This gives the protein CASSLDLYEQYF.

The chain uses TRBV15 and TRBJ2-1; D may be TRBD1 (5 bases). Trimming cost V 0 bases and J 1 base, with 7 bases left between them. CDR1 is LNHNV and CDR2 is YYDKDF in the germline V gene (reference sequence). The CDR3 extends over 15 amino acids. CDR3 in DNA: TGTGCCACCAGCAGAGAGACAGAGTCCTACAATGAGCAGTTCTTC. This sequence encodes CATSRETESYNEQFF.

In regard to this clone: Mismatch with germline at one junction end may stem from a read error. The chain employs TRBV29-1 and TRBJ1-1; D ambiguous. This CDR3 spans 13 amino acids. The germline V gene has CDR1 SQVTM and CDR2 ANQGSEA. In DNA form, the CDR3 reads TGCAGCGTCGAAGCCGTACCGAACACTGAAGCTTTCTTT. Protein: CSVEAVPNTEAFF.

The V call is TRBV29-1, the J call TRBJ2-3; 12 bases map to TRBD1. J lost 2 bases, V lost 8 bases, and 5 bases had no gene match. The CDR3 covers 14 residues. CDR1 SQVTM and CDR2 ANQGSEA come from the germline V gene. Here the CDR3 reads CSMGTGGDTDTQYF. The CDR3 nucleotides are TGCAGCATGGGGACAGGGGGCGACACAGATACGCAGTATTTT.

V and J are TRBV5-1 and TRBJ2-2, with D perhaps given as TRBD1 or TRBD2 (6 bases each). Trimming took 1 base from V and 2 from J, leaving 9 bases between them. The CDR3 sequence is 15 residues long. CDR1 is SGHRS, CDR2 YFSETQ, per germline. The CDR3 coding sequence is TGCGCCAGCAGCTTGCGGGGGCTAAACACCGGGGAGCTGTTTTTT. As protein: CASSLRGLNTGELFF.

V and J are TRBV30 and TRBJ2-7; 7 bases are shared with TRBD2. The CDR3 totals 14 residues. V gave up 1 base and J gave up 0 bases; unmatched junction bases: 3. The germline V gene has CDR1 GTSNPN and CDR2 SVGIG (reference sequence). CDR3 sequence: CAWSAERDSYEQYF. CDR3 nucleotides: TGTGCCTGGAGTGCTGAGCGGGACTCCTACGAGCAGTACTTC.

The chain employs TRBV9 and TRBJ2-7; TRBD1 aligns across 7 bases. The germline CDR1 and CDR2 sequences are SGDLS and YYNGEE. V was pared by 3 bases and J by 1 base, with 7 bases of the junction left unmatched. This CDR3 has 15 residues. This CDR3 reads CASSERTGPSYEQYF. For the CDR3, the DNA is TGTGCCAGCAGCGAAAGGACAGGACCTTCCTACGAGCAGTACTTC.

The chain couples TRBV27 to TRBJ2-6; D is unclear. CDR1 and CDR2 (germline): MNHEY, SMNVEV (reference sequence). There are 18 residues in the CDR3. Trimming stripped 2 bases from V and 0 bases from J, with 14 bases between. The CDR3 nucleotides are TGTGCCAGCAGTTTAAGTATCGGGTCGAACTCTGGGGCCAACGTCCTGACTTTC. This encodes CASSLSIGSNSGANVLTF.

The chain recombines TRBV9 with TRBJ1-4, with 7 bases that match TRBD1. Germline values: CDR1 SGDLS, CDR2 YYNGEE. This CDR3 spans 15 amino acids. V lost 0 bases, J lost 5 bases, and 4 bases stayed unmatched. CDR3 bases: TGTGCCAGCAGCGTAGGGGCCAGGGGGAATGAAAAACTGTTTTTT. Protein sequence: CASSVGARGNEKLFF. The variable domain in full, completed from reference TRBV9 and TRBJ1-4, reads DSGVTQTPKHLITATGQRVTLRCSPRSGDLSVYWYQQSLDQGLQFLIQYYNGEERAKGNILERFSAQQFPDLHSELNLSSLELGDSALYFCASSVGARGNEKLFFGSGTQLSVL.

The J gene is TRBJ1-1, the V gene TRBV18; 9 nucleotides agree with TRBD1. In germline, CDR1 is KGHSH, CDR2 LQKENI. This CDR3 is 15 amino acids long. V dropped 0 bases and J dropped 5; count of bases not matched to a gene: 4. The CDR3 nucleotides are TGTGCCAGCTCACCACCGACAGGGGGAGATACTGAAGCTTTCTTT. Residues: CASSPPTGGDTEAFF.

DNA of the CDR3: TGTGCCAGCAGTCTACACACAGGGGGGGAGAAAGGCGAGCAGTACTTC. This codes for CASSLHTGGEKGEQYF. The chain joins TRBV7-6 to TRBJ2-7; perhaps TRBD1 as D (8 bases). The CDR3 sequence is 16 residues long. The germline V gene has CDR1 SGHVS and CDR2 FNYEAQ. Trimming pared 6 bases from V and 6 bases from J, leaving 24 bases between.

The chain carries TRBV14 and TRBJ1-1; 7 bases map to TRBD1. In germline, CDR1 is SGHDN, CDR2 FVKESK. CDR3 length: 18 amino acids. V dropped 0 bases and J dropped 0; count of bases not matched to a gene: 10. CDR3 DNA: TGTGCCAGCAGCCAAGAGGAGAGATTACAGGGGCTGAACACTGAAGCTTTCTTT. It codes for CASSQEERLQGLNTEAFF.

This clone has a handful of counts. V usage is TRBV7-3 and J usage is TRBJ2-7; D unresolved. V shed 2 bases and J shed 2 bases, with 7 bases lying between them. CDR1 is SGHTA, CDR2 FQGTGA, per germline. The CDR3 spans 13 residues. CDR3 DNA: TGTGCCAGCAGCTTAGATCAGACCTACGAGCAGTACTTC. Encoded protein: CASSLDQTYEQYF.